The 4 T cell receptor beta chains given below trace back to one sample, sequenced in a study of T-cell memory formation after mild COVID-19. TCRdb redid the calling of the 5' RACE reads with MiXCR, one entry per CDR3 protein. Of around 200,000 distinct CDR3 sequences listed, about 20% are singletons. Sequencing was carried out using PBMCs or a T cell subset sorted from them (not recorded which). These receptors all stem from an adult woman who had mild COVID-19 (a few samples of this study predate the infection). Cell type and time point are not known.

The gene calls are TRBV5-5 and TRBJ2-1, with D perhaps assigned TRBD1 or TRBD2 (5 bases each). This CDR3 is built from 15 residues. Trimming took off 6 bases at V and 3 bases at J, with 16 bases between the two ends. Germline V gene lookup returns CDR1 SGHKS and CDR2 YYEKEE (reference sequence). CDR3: CASTKAGGNYNEQFF. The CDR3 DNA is TGTGCCAGCACCAAGGCTGGGGGTAACTACAATGAGCAGTTCTTC.

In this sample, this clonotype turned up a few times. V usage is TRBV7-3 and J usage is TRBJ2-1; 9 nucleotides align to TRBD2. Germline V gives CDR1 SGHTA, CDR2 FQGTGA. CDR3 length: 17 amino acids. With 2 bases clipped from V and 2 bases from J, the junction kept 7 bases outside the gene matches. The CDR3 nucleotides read TGTGCCAGCAGCTTACTAGCGGCGGGAGGGGCCTACAATGAGCAGTTCTTC. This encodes CASSLLAAGGAYNEQFF.

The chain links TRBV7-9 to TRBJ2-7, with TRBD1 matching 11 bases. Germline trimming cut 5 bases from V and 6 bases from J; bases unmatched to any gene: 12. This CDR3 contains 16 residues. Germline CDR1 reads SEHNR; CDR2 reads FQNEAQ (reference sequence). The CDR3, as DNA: TGTGCCAGCAGCGCCCGGGACAGGGGGTCCGTTGGCGAGCAGTACTTC. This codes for CASSARDRGSVGEQYF.

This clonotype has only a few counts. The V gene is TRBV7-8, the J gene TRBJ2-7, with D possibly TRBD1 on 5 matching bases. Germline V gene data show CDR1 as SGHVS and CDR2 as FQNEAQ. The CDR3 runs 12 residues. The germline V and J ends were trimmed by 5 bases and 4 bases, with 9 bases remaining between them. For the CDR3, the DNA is TGTGCCAGCAGCCTGACAGAATACGAGCAGTACTTC. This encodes CASSLTEYEQYF.